This T cell receptor beta chain was sequenced during a study of response to subunit inactivated influenza vaccine. TCRdb re-called the RT-PCR reads with MiXCR, one entry per CDR3 protein. The sample lists some 150,000 distinct CDR3 sequences; about 12% were seen once. Germline values: CDR1 SGHTA, CDR2 FQGNSA. V dropped 4 bases and J dropped 6 bases, with 16 bases sitting between them. CDR3 length equals 15 residues. The table lists this clonotype with a few counts. The sample was also linked to a second study, of T cells expressing NK-cell markers. That work contributes: UMIs accompanied the 5'RACE template switching by which TCR beta cDNA was made. The study found these clonotypes also leading the CD3+CD56-NKG2C+ fraction in a few donors.

V gene TRBV7-2 combines with J gene TRBJ2-1; D might be TRBD1 or TRBD2, each matching 6 bases. Sequencing used CD8+ T cells sorted from PBMCs, obtained approximately 12 days after vaccination. The sequence derives from a man aged 50-60 years who received an inactivated influenza vaccine. This chain's CDR3 is CASSWIWGAGNEQFF. In DNA, the CDR3 is TGTGCCAGCAGCTGGATTTGGGGGGCTGGCAATGAGCAGTTCTTC. The whole variable domain, remainder taken from reference TRBV7-2 and TRBJ2-1, is GAGVSQSPSNKVTEKGKDVELRCDPISGHTALYWYRQSLGQGLEFLIYFQGNSAPDKSGLPSDRFSAERTGGSVSTLTIQRTQQEDSAVYLCASSWIWGAGNEQFFGPGTRLTVL.